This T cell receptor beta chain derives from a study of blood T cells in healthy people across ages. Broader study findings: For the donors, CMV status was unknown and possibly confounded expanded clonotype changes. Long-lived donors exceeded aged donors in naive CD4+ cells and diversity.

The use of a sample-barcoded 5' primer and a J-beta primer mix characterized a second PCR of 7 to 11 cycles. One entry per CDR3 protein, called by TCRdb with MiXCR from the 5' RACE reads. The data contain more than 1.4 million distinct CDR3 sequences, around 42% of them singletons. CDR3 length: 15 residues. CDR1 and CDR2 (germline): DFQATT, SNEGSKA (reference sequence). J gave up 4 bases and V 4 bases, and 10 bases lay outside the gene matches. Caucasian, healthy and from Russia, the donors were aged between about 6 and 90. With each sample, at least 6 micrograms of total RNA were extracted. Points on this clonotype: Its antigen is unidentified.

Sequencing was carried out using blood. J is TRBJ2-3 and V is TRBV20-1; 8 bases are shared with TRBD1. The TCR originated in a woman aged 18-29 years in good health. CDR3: CSAIPGQGTSDTQYF. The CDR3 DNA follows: TGCAGTGCTATCCCCGGACAGGGCACTTCAGATACGCAGTATTTT.